This TCR beta chain appears in the sequencing data of a study of OX40 agonist ivuxolimab in advanced cancers. Study background: The study treated patients with ivuxolimab, an agonistic anti-OX40 (CD134) antibody. Overall study results and limits: Compared with CD4+, CD8+ T cells on average had more expanded clones. Antigens targeted by the expanded peripheral T cells were not determined.

Trimming cost V 0 bases and J 2 bases, with 12 bases left between them. The CDR3 totals 16 residues. Germline lookup yields CDR1 SGDLS and CDR2 YYNGEE. This clone has a single count. No antigen is known for it. TCRdb keeps only in-frame clones here, not all; method: immunoSEQ multiplex PCR. The sample comprises 45,000 or so clones, roughly four fifths of which are singletons, and 2% to 2.5% rests with the top ten. Source: CD4+ or CD8+ T cells sorted from blood, taken in a trial of the OX40 agonist ivuxolimab. The chain employs TRBV9 and TRBJ2-1, with a possible D match to TRBD2 (6 bases). The sequence was obtained from an adult with an advanced solid tumor such as melanoma, head and neck, liver or kidney cancer. CDR3 sequence reads: CASSVEIAVTYNEQFF. The CDR3, as DNA: TGTGCCAGCAGCGTAGAAATAGCGGTGACCTACAATGAGCAGTTCTTC.